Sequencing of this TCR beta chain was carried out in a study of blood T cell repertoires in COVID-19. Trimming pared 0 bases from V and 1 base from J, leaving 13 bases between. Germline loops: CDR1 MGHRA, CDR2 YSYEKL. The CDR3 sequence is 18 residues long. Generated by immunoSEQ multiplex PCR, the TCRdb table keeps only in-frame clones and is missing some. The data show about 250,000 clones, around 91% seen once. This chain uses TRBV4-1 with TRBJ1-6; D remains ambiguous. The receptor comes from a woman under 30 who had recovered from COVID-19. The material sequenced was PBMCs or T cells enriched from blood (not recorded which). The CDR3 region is CASSQETGDVSYNSPLHF. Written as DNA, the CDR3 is TGCGCCAGCAGCCAAGAGACTGGAGATGTGTCCTATAATTCACCCCTCCACTTT.